Reported below is one TCR beta chain. These data are taken from a study of graft-versus-host responses after intestinal transplantation. Germline CDR1 reads MNHEY; CDR2 reads SMNVEV (reference sequence). This CDR3 has 13 amino acids. Trimming left V 5 bases short and J 7 bases short, with 12 bases between. Repertoires were generated with immunoSEQ multiplex PCR, while TCRdb's copy carries only in-frame clones and drops some. Of about 20,000 clones listed, about 45% are singletons. This chain uses TRBV27 with TRBJ2-1; D is perhaps TRBD2 (5 bases). The input for sequencing was alloreactive CD4+ T cells from a mixed lymphocyte reaction culture, taken before intestinal transplant. Subset reported: CFSE-low proliferating T cells sorted from roughly 6-day pre-transplant mixed lymphocyte reaction (GvH or HvG direction). This sequence originates from a human patient who received an intestinal transplant. For the CDR3, the DNA is TGTGCCAGCAGTCTCCTCCGGGGAAATGAGCAGTTCTTC. Translating gives CASSLLRGNEQFF.